What follows describes a single T cell receptor beta chain. Antigen specificity is unknown. TCRdb reprocessed the 5' RACE reads with MiXCR, giving one entry per CDR3 protein. The table lists about 250,000 distinct CDR3 sequences, about a sixth of them singletons. The data were obtained in a study of T-cell memory formation after mild COVID-19. The study, taken as a whole, reports: For second-wave clones that peaked at day 37, SARS-CoV-2 specificity went unverified. A subset of responding clones appeared in pre-infection memory, suggesting cross-reactive memory joined.

The CDR3 loop spans 15 amino acids. Per germline, CDR1 SGHRS and CDR2 YFSETQ. Trimming stripped 0 bases from V and 6 bases from J, with 15 bases between. Input material: PBMCs or a T cell subset sorted from them (not recorded which). The chain uses TRBV5-1 and TRBJ1-2; D is perhaps TRBD1 (5 bases). The clonotype was recovered from a man between 18 and 29 years old who had mild COVID-19 (a few samples of this study predate the infection). Cell type and time point are not known. The CDR3: CASSLVGALTDGYTF. The CDR3 bases are TGCGCCAGCAGCTTGGTAGGGGCCTTGACTGATGGCTACACCTTC.